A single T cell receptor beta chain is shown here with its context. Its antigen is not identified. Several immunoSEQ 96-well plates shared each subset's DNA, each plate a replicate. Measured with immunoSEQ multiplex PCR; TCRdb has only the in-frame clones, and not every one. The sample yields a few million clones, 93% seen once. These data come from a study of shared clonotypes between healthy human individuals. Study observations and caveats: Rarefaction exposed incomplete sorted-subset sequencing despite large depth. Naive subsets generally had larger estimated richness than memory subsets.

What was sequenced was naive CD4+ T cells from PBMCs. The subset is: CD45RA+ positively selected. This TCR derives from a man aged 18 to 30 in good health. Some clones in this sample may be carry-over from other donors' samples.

The CDR3 sequence: CASSSPTSGSTDTQYF. DNA of the CDR3: TGTGCCAGCAGTTCTCCGACTAGCGGGAGCACAGATACGCAGTATTTT. The chain uses TRBV28 and TRBJ2-3; 10 bases agree with TRBD2. The germline gives CDR1 MDHEN, CDR2 SYDVKM. The CDR3 is 16 residues long. J lost 0 bases, V lost 4 bases, and 4 bases had no gene match.